The 18 T cell receptor beta chains below all came from one sample that was sequenced in a study of OX40 agonist ivuxolimab in advanced cancers. Only in-frame clones appear in the TCRdb table, and some are missing; sequencing was by immunoSEQ multiplex PCR. The sample shows over 100,000 clones, approximately 90% of them seen only once. Sequences were derived from CD4+ or CD8+ T cells sorted from blood, sampled in a trial of the OX40 agonist ivuxolimab. The receptors were sampled from an adult with an advanced solid tumor such as melanoma, head and neck, liver or kidney cancer.

A single count supports this clone. This sequence joins TRBV4-1 and TRBJ1-4; TRBD1 matches at 9 bases. The CDR3 contains 15 residues. The junction had 7 bases not matched to a gene; V was cut back by 4 bases and J by 7 bases. Germline assignment: CDR1 MGHRA and CDR2 YSYEKL. As DNA, the CDR3 is TGCGCCAGCAGCCTGTGGGACAGGGAGGTTGAAAAACTGTTTTTT. It yields the protein CASSLWDREVEKLFF.

This chain connects TRBV25-1 to TRBJ1-4; D ambiguous. There are 12 residues in the CDR3. Germline V CDR1 and CDR2: MGHDK, SYGVNS. Trimming stripped 4 bases from V and 7 bases from J, with 7 bases between. CDR3 coding DNA: TGTGCCAGCAGTGGCCTCTCTGAAAAACTGTTTTTT. As protein: CASSGLSEKLFF.

This clone was counted a few times. The CDR3 DNA sequence: TGCGCCAGCAGCCCACCGGGACAGGGTTTTAATGAGCAGTTCTTC. It translates to CASSPPGQGFNEQFF. This chain joins TRBV5-1 and TRBJ2-1, with 9 bases that match TRBD1. This CDR3 comprises 15 residues. Germline trimming cut 4 bases from V and 7 bases from J; bases unmatched to any gene: 9. Germline CDR1 is SGHRS and CDR2 is YFSETQ.

This clone was seen more than once but under ten times. This chain connects TRBV19 to TRBJ1-5; maybe TRBD1 (5 bases). V dropped 6 bases and J dropped 2 bases, with 11 bases sitting between them. The CDR3 covers 14 residues. CDR1 LNHDA and CDR2 SQIVND come from the germline V gene (reference sequence). The CDR3 coding sequence is TGTGCCAGTAGGGCAGGGAGAGGCAATCAGCCCCAGCATTTT. Protein product: CASRAGRGNQPQHF.

V and J are TRBV7-6 and TRBJ2-3; D unresolved. CDR3 size: 11 residues. Germline V gene data show CDR1 as SGHVS and CDR2 as FNYEAQ. V gave up 5 bases and J gave up 9 bases, with 9 bases separating them. The CDR3 nucleotides read TGTGCCAGCAGCCCTGGGGAAACGCAGTATTTT. The encoded protein is CASSPGETQYF. Supplemented by reference TRBV7-6 and TRBJ2-3, the full variable domain reads GAGVSQSPRYKVTKRGQDVALRCDPISGHVSLYWYRQALGQGPEFLTYFNYEAQQDKSGLPNDRFSAERPEGSISTLTIQRTEQRDSAMYRCASSPGETQYFGPGTRLTVL.

The chain links TRBV28 to TRBJ1-2, with TRBD1 as a possible D gene (5 bases). This CDR3 is 16 amino acids long. CDR1 is MDHEN, CDR2 SYDVKM, per germline. Trimming removed 2 bases at V and 4 bases at J, with 17 bases between. The CDR3 bases are TGTGCCAGCAGTTTAGGGGGGGAAGCCTCTCTCTATGGCTACACCTTC. As protein: CASSLGGEASLYGYTF.

The chain uses TRBV6-5 and TRBJ2-2, with 9 bases fitting TRBD1. J lost 6 bases, V lost 4 bases, and 9 bases had no gene match. Germline lookup yields CDR1 MNHEY and CDR2 SVGAGI. The CDR3 covers 16 residues. The CDR3 DNA reads TGTGCCAGCAGTTCCGTGACAGGGGGACACGCCGGGGAGCTGTTTTTT. The encoded protein is CASSSVTGGHAGELFF.

The chain uses TRBV28 and TRBJ1-2, with unresolved D. With 7 bases removed from V and 8 bases from J, the gap between germline ends came to 14 bases. The CDR3 runs 12 residues. Germline values: CDR1 MDHEN, CDR2 SYDVKM. Written as DNA, the CDR3 is TGTGCCAGCACCACAATAGGGTCCGGCTACACCTTC. Translating it yields CASTTIGSGYTF.

The CDR3 nucleotides read TGTGCCAGCAGACCGGGCCGGAAGAACACTGAAGCTTTCTTT. Amino acids: CASRPGRKNTEAFF. The chain couples TRBV27 to TRBJ1-1; D unresolved. Germline V CDR1 and CDR2: MNHEY, SMNVEV (reference sequence). The V end lost 6 bases, the J end lost 1 base, and 12 bases lay between the germline ends. The CDR3 is 14 residues long.

The chain employs TRBV25-1 and TRBJ2-5, with 8 bases aligning to TRBD1. Germline V gene sequence: CDR1 MGHDK, CDR2 SYGVNS. The V gene end was trimmed by 3 bases and the J gene end by 4 bases; junction bases not matched to a gene: 10. The length of the CDR3 is 16 residues. The DNA of the CDR3 is TGTGCCAGCAGTGAGCAGGGACAGGCAGGGGGAGAGACCCAGTACTTC. It yields the protein CASSEQGQAGGETQYF.

The chain is built from TRBV6-1 and TRBJ1-5; D ambiguous. Trimming removed 0 bases from V and 4 bases from J, with 4 bases in between. The CDR3 has 13 residues. CDR1 is MNHNS and CDR2 is SASEGT in the germline V gene. The CDR3 nucleotides are TGTGCCAGCAGTGAAGCCGAAAATCAGCCCCAGCATTTT. It yields the protein CASSEAENQPQHF.

The chain uses TRBV5-1 and TRBJ2-1; 8 bases map to TRBD1. V dropped 4 bases and J dropped 9; count of bases not matched to a gene: 18. This CDR3 region has 17 residues. Germline lookup yields CDR1 SGHRS and CDR2 YFSETQ. The DNA of the CDR3 is TGCGCCAGCAGCAAATCCGTCGGACAGGGCCGGGACAGTGAGCAGTTCTTC. Encoded protein: CASSKSVGQGRDSEQFF.

This clone occurred once. The rearrangement links TRBV11-1 to TRBJ1-4; maybe TRBD1 (6 bases). This CDR3 spans 13 amino acids. V was shortened by 4 bases and J by 11 bases, with 14 bases between the two germline ends. CDR1 is SGHAT and CDR2 is FQDESV in the germline V gene (reference sequence). The CDR3 is CASSSGQREKLFF. The CDR3 region has the DNA TGTGCCAGCAGCTCAGGACAGAGGGAGAAACTGTTTTTT.

This clone appeared a few times. The chain combines TRBV1 with TRBJ1-1. TRBV1 is a documented pseudogene. The CDR3 contains 13 residues. The CDR3 nucleotides are TGCACCAGCAGCCAAACGGGGAACACTGAAGCTTTCTTT. This gives the protein CTSSQTGNTEAFF.

This chain uses TRBV6-6 with TRBJ1-1; 8 positions agree with TRBD1. Germline lookup yields CDR1 MNHNY and CDR2 SVGAGI (reference sequence). CDR3 size: 15 residues. The ends lost 2 bases at V and 7 bases at J; junction bases unmatched: 9. The CDR3 reads CASSYVGQGGVEAFF. The CDR3 DNA follows: TGTGCCAGCAGTTACGTAGGACAGGGCGGCGTTGAAGCTTTCTTT.

The J gene is TRBJ2-7, the V gene TRBV5-1; D may correspond to TRBD1 or TRBD2 (6 bases each). The CDR3 spans 15 residues. The germline CDR1 and CDR2 sequences are SGHRS and YFSETQ. Trimming left V 4 bases short and J 3 bases short, with 17 bases between. DNA for the CDR3: TGCGCCAGCAGCACTGGAAATCGGGGGCTCTACGAGCAGTACTTC. Protein: CASSTGNRGLYEQYF.

This clone appeared a few times. This rearrangement joins TRBV28 to TRBJ1-2; no clear D gene. The CDR3 has 13 residues. V lost 4 bases and J lost 2, with 8 bases in between. Germline values: CDR1 MDHEN, CDR2 SYDVKM. The CDR3 bases are TGTGCCAGCAGTTCCCAGGAGAACTATGGCTACACCTTC. It translates to CASSSQENYGYTF.

The rearrangement uses TRBV5-4 and TRBJ1-1; no clear D. V gave up 7 bases and J gave up 6 bases, with 13 bases separating them. Germline V lookup: CDR1 SGHNT, CDR2 YYREEE (reference sequence). The CDR3 runs 12 residues. The CDR3 bases are TGTGCCAGCGGCCGGGATTTCGCTGAAGCTTTCTTT. This gives the protein CASGRDFAEAFF.